The 28 T cell receptor beta chains reported below all come from one sample, sequenced in a study of T cell responses to AZD1222 COVID-19 vaccine. Method: immunoSEQ multiplex PCR; TCRdb's copy keeps in-frame clones and lacks some. The table lists roughly 99,000 clones, about nine tenths of them singletons. This specimen consisted of peripheral blood, obtained on day 0 of AZD1222 vaccination. All receptors come from an adult in good health.

This chain uses TRBV9 with TRBJ2-3, with TRBD2 identical over 13 bases. The CDR3 length is 16 residues. V dropped 0 bases and J dropped 9; count of bases not matched to a gene: 7. Germline V lookup: CDR1 SGDLS, CDR2 YYNGEE. CDR3 amino acids: CASSVAGTSGKETQYF. The CDR3 region has the DNA TGTGCCAGCAGCGTAGCTGGGACTAGCGGGAAAGAGACGCAGTATTTT.

The V and J genes are TRBV7-8 and TRBJ1-4, with D unresolved. V was clipped by 5 bases and J by 7 bases, with 17 bases between them. Germline V gene lookup returns CDR1 SGHVS and CDR2 FQNEAQ. CDR3 length equals 15 residues. Here the CDR3 reads CASSLQVTLGEKLFF. CDR3 DNA sequence: TGTGCCAGCAGCCTCCAGGTGACACTAGGTGAAAAACTGTTTTTT.

The V and J genes are TRBV11-3 and TRBJ1-3; possibly TRBD1 for D (5 bases). Germline CDR1 reads SGHNT; CDR2 reads YENEEA. This CDR3 is 16 amino acids long. The V end lost 8 bases, the J end lost 0 bases, and 17 bases lay between the germline ends. The CDR3, as DNA: TGTGCCAGCCCCAAGGGACGGCGCTTCTCTGGAAACACCATATATTTT. Protein sequence: CASPKGRRFSGNTIYF. Filled out from reference TRBV11-3 and TRBJ1-3, the complete variable domain reads EAGVVQSPRYKIIEKKQPVAFWCNPISGHNTLYWYLQNLGQGPELLIRYENEEAVDDSQLPKDRFSAERLKGVDSTLKIQPAELGDSAVYLCASPKGRRFSGNTIYFGEGSWLTVV.

The V call is TRBV28, the J call TRBJ2-3; tentative D call: TRBD1 (6 bases). Trimming left V 4 bases short and J 7 bases short, with 27 bases between. Germline V lookup: CDR1 MDHEN, CDR2 SYDVKM. The CDR3 contains 18 residues. CDR3 in amino acids: CASSSPSASDSLGNTQYF. The CDR3, as DNA: TGTGCCAGCAGTTCACCATCCGCATCGGACAGCCTCGGGAATACGCAGTATTTT. The entire variable domain, with the rest obtained from reference TRBV28 and TRBJ2-3, is as follows: DVKVTQSSRYLVKRTGEKVFLECVQDMDHENMFWYRQDPGLGLRLIYFSYDVKMKEKGDIPEGYSVSREKKERFSLILESASTNQTSMYLCASSSPSASDSLGNTQYFGPGTRLTVL.

The V gene is TRBV5-1, the J gene TRBJ1-2; 7 bases line up with TRBD1. The length of the CDR3 is 15 residues. From germline, CDR1 is SGHRS and CDR2 YFSETQ. V gave up 2 bases and J gave up 4 bases; unmatched junction bases: 8. CDR3 loop: CASSLFPGQSYGYTF. DNA of the CDR3: TGCGCCAGCAGCTTATTCCCGGGACAGAGCTATGGCTACACCTTC.

The rearrangement joins TRBV4-2 to TRBJ2-5, with 7 bases aligning to TRBD2. V dropped 4 bases and J dropped 0; count of bases not matched to a gene: 2. The V gene's germline CDR1 is LGHNA and CDR2 YNFKEQ. The CDR3 has 14 residues. The CDR3 loop is CASSPLADQETQYF. CDR3 coding DNA: TGTGCCAGCAGCCCTCTAGCGGACCAAGAGACCCAGTACTTC.

In this sample, this clone turned up many times. The conserved phenylalanine or tryptophan normally closing the CDR3 is absent here, so this likely arose from a read error. Because the CDR3's place on the DNA is in doubt, the DNA is left out and the CDR3 is given as listed by TCRdb. The V call is TRBV21-1, the J call TRBJ1-6; the DNA was not compared with TRBD1, the D call given in the table. TRBV21-1 is given as a pseudogene. The CDR3 is 8 residues long, counting both termini. The CDR3 spells CASTALVD.

This clone was recorded a few times. The chain couples TRBV5-1 to TRBJ1-1, with 9 bases lining up with TRBD1. This CDR3 spans 15 amino acids. Unmatched junction bases numbered 6, after V lost 4 bases and J lost 2 bases. The V gene's germline CDR1 is SGHRS and CDR2 YFSETQ. The CDR3 nucleotides read TGCGCCAGCAGCGTTATGGGACAGGGTAACACTGAAGCTTTCTTT. Encoded protein: CASSVMGQGNTEAFF.

The chain's CDR3 is CASSGADPIEQYF. Written as DNA, the CDR3 is TGTGCCAGCAGCGGGGCGGACCCCATCGAGCAGTACTTC. The chain combines TRBV5-5 with TRBJ2-7; tentative D call: TRBD1 (5 bases). V lost 4 bases and J 6 bases, leaving 14 bases between the germline ends. This CDR3 contains 13 residues. Germline CDR1 SGHKS, CDR2 YYEKEE (reference sequence).

This clone was counted once. The rearrangement joins TRBV28 to TRBJ1-4; D remains ambiguous. V gave up 2 bases and J gave up 7 bases, with 11 bases separating them. In germline, CDR1 is MDHEN, CDR2 SYDVKM. This CDR3 contains 14 residues. The CDR3 DNA is TGTGCCAGCAGTTTAGGGTCTGGGAGTGAAAAACTGTTTTTT. Protein sequence: CASSLGSGSEKLFF.

The chain employs TRBV5-1 and TRBJ1-1; D remains ambiguous. The V end was cut by 0 bases, the J end by 0 bases, with 6 bases between. The CDR3 is made up of 14 amino acids. The germline CDR1 and CDR2 sequences are SGHRS and YFSETQ. The DNA for the CDR3 is TGCGCCAGCAGCTTGGGGCCGATGAACACTGAAGCTTTCTTT. Translated, it gives CASSLGPMNTEAFF.

This sequence joins TRBV2 and TRBJ2-4; D ambiguous. Looked up from germline, CDR1 is SNHLY and CDR2 is FYNNEI. The CDR3 runs 14 residues. V shed 8 bases and J shed 1 base, with 12 bases lying between them. CDR3 protein: CASLNLRAKNIQYF. The DNA of the CDR3 is TGTGCCAGCCTCAACCTAAGGGCCAAAAACATTCAGTACTTC.

In this sample, this clone turned up once. This chain uses TRBV7-9 with TRBJ2-3; 8 bases agree with TRBD1. The trim removed 5 bases at V and 5 bases at J, leaving 6 bases unmatched. Germline-derived CDR1 and CDR2 are SEHNR and FQNEAQ (reference sequence). The CDR3 covers 14 residues. CDR3 nucleotide sequence: TGTGCCAGCAGCCCCGGGACAGGAGGAGATACGCAGTATTTT. Its translation is CASSPGTGGDTQYF.

This chain links TRBV5-4 with TRBJ2-4; D may be TRBD1 (5 bases). Trimming shortened V by 4 bases and J by 0 bases, and 11 bases separated the two germline ends. The CDR3 is 15 amino acids. From germline, CDR1 is SGHNT and CDR2 YYREEE (reference sequence). The CDR3 protein is CASSKTEVAKNIQYF. DNA for the CDR3: TGTGCCAGCAGCAAGACAGAGGTAGCCAAAAACATTCAGTACTTC. The full variable domain, in which reference TRBV5-4 and TRBJ2-4 provide the parts outside the CDR3, is ETGVTQSPTHLIKTRGQQVTLRCSSQSGHNTVSWYQQALGQGPQFIFQYYREEENGRGNFPPRFSGLQFPNYSSELNVNALELDDSALYLCASSKTEVAKNIQYFGAGTRLSVL.

This sequence joins TRBV7-3 and TRBJ1-2; 7 bases are shared with TRBD1. The CDR3 has 13 amino acids. Germline V lookup: CDR1 SGHTA, CDR2 FQGTGA. J gave up 4 bases and V 2 bases, and 1 base lay outside the gene matches. In nucleotides, the CDR3 is TGTGCCAGCAGCTTATGGGACAGCTATGGCTACACCTTC. Residues: CASSLWDSYGYTF.

The chain carries TRBV27 and TRBJ1-5; D is possibly TRBD1 (5 bases). This CDR3 is 15 amino acids long. Germline V gene sequence: CDR1 MNHEY, CDR2 SMNVEV (reference sequence). V was cut by 2 bases and J by 7 bases, with 15 bases left in between. The CDR3 bases are TGTGCCAGCAGTTTAGGGGGGATTTCGGGGCAGCCCCAGCATTTT. Protein: CASSLGGISGQPQHF.

The chain uses TRBV7-9 and TRBJ1-4; TRBD1 matches at 9 bases. CDR3 length: 16 residues. V shed 5 bases, J shed 8 bases, and the junction held 12 bases outside the gene matches. Germline values: CDR1 SEHNR, CDR2 FQNEAQ (reference sequence). The CDR3 DNA reads as TGTGCCAGCAGCCAGGCCTCACAGGGGGCGTGGGAAAAACTGTTTTTT. Amino acids: CASSQASQGAWEKLFF.

The V call is TRBV5-5, the J call TRBJ2-1, with TRBD2 matching 13 bases. CDR3 length: 15 amino acids. The germline V gene encodes CDR1 SGHKS and CDR2 YYEKEE (reference sequence). Trimming took 3 bases from V and 4 from J; bases not matched to a gene: 1. The CDR3 nucleotides are TGTGCCAGCAGCTGGGGACTAGCGGGGTACAATGAGCAGTTCTTC. This codes for CASSWGLAGYNEQFF. Complete variable domain (other parts from reference TRBV5-5 and TRBJ2-1): DAGVTQSPTHLIKTRGQQVTLRCSPISGHKSVSWYQQVLGQGPQFIFQYYEKEERGRGNFPDRFSARQFPNYSSELNVNALLLGDSALYLCASSWGLAGYNEQFFGPGTRLTVL.

The V and J genes are TRBV4-3 and TRBJ2-3, with 7 bases aligning to TRBD1. Germline loops: CDR1 LGHNA, CDR2 YSLEER. With V trimmed by 5 bases and J by 6 bases, 11 bases remained unmatched. The CDR3 runs 15 residues. The CDR3: CASSSRTGSIDTQYF. CDR3 in DNA: TGCGCCAGCAGCTCCCGGACAGGTTCGATCGATACGCAGTATTTT.

The V call is TRBV19, the J call TRBJ1-5; 10 nucleotides match TRBD1. CDR3 length equals 16 residues. Germline V lookup: CDR1 LNHDA, CDR2 SQIVND (reference sequence). V shed 5 bases, J shed 4 bases, and the junction held 8 bases outside the gene matches. CDR3 DNA sequence: TGTGCCAGTAGTCCCCAGAGACAGGGGGCTAATCAGCCCCAGCATTTT. Its protein product is CASSPQRQGANQPQHF.

The rearrangement links TRBV11-2 to TRBJ2-1, with D possibly being TRBD1 (5 bases). The CDR3 length is 14 residues. With 1 base removed from V and 8 bases from J, the gap between germline ends came to 12 bases. CDR1 is SGHAT and CDR2 is FQNNGV in the germline V gene. The CDR3 loop is CASSLGPQVYEQFF. The CDR3 DNA follows: TGTGCCAGCAGCTTAGGCCCACAGGTTTATGAGCAGTTCTTC.

This clone occurred a few times. The chain recombines TRBV7-8 with TRBJ2-1; D call uncertain. Germline CDR1 SGHVS, CDR2 FQNEAQ. This CDR3 comprises 15 residues. V was clipped by 3 bases and J by 5 bases, with 14 bases between them. The CDR3 loop is CASSFAASRNNEQFF. In DNA, the CDR3 is TGTGCCAGCAGCTTCGCCGCTTCCCGGAACAATGAGCAGTTCTTC.

This chain connects TRBV5-4 to TRBJ2-3, with 7 bases that match TRBD1. The CDR3 loop spans 15 amino acids. V shed 3 bases, J shed 0 bases, and the junction held 4 bases outside the gene matches. Germline assignment: CDR1 SGHNT and CDR2 YYREEE (reference sequence). For the CDR3, the DNA is TGTGCCAGCAGCTACGGACAGGCTAGCACAGATACGCAGTATTTT. This codes for CASSYGQASTDTQYF.

The chain links TRBV7-9 to TRBJ2-7, with a tentative D call TRBD2 (6 bases). CDR1 SEHNR and CDR2 FQNEAQ come from the germline V gene (reference sequence). V lost 9 bases to trimming and J lost 1 base, with 10 bases between them. The CDR3 runs to 12 residues. The CDR3, as DNA: TGTGCCAGTGCCGGGAGATCCTACGAGCAGTACTTC. Translated: CASAGRSYEQYF. Combining the CDR3 with reference TRBV7-9 and TRBJ2-7 gives the whole variable domain DTGVSQNPRHKITKRGQNVTFRCDPISEHNRLYWYRQTLGQGPEFLTYFQNEAQLEKSRLLSDRFSAERPKGSFSTLEIQRTEQGDSAMYLCASAGRSYEQYFGPGTRLTVT.

The rearrangement links TRBV19 to TRBJ1-1, with D unresolved. With 3 bases removed from V and 0 bases from J, the gap between germline ends came to 11 bases. The CDR3 contains 15 residues. CDR1 is LNHDA, CDR2 SQIVND, per germline (reference sequence). The CDR3: CASSMHRAVNTEAFF. CDR3 DNA: TGTGCCAGTAGTATGCATCGGGCTGTGAACACTGAAGCTTTCTTT.

This clone was observed a handful of times. The chain employs TRBV6-1 and TRBJ1-2; 7 bases match TRBD1. Germline V CDR1 and CDR2: MNHNS, SASEGT. V dropped 2 bases and J dropped 7; count of bases not matched to a gene: 4. This CDR3 is built from 13 residues. CDR3 coding DNA: TGTGCCAGCAGTGAAACAGGGGCCGGTGGCTACACCTTC. This translates into CASSETGAGGYTF.

V and J are TRBV18 and TRBJ1-2; TRBD1 matches at 12 bases. Germline V CDR1 and CDR2: KGHSH, LQKENI. With V trimmed by 5 bases and J by 4 bases, 5 bases remained unmatched. The CDR3 is made up of 15 amino acids. The CDR3 here is CASSRGQGASYGYTF. CDR3 coding DNA: TGTGCCAGCTCAAGGGGACAGGGGGCGAGCTATGGCTACACCTTC.

The CDR3 nucleotides read TGTGCCAGTAGTATTTACAAAGGGAGGGGAAACATTCAGTACTTC. It is translated as CASSIYKGRGNIQYF. This sequence joins TRBV19 and TRBJ2-4, with 7 bases matching TRBD2. The CDR3 covers 15 residues. The trim removed 3 bases at V and 6 bases at J, leaving 8 bases unmatched. Germline V CDR1 and CDR2: LNHDA, SQIVND (reference sequence).